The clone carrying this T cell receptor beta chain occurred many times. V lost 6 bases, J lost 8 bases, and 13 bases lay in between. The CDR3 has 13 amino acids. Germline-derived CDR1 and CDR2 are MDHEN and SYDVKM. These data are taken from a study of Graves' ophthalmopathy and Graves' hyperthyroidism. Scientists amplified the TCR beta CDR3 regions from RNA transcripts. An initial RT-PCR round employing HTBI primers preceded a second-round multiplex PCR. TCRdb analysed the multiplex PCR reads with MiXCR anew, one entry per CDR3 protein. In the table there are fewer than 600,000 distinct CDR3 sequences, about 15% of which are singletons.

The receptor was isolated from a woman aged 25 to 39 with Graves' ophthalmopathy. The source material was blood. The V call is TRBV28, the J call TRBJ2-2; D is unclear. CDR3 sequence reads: CASSSNRRGELFF. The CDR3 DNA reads TGTGCCAGCAGCTCGAATCGTAGGGGGGAGCTGTTTTTT.